These 17 T cell receptor beta chains were all obtained from the same sample, sequenced in a study of blood T cell repertoires in COVID-19. Data came from immunoSEQ multiplex PCR; TCRdb stores just in-frame clones and leaves some out. The data hold 140,000 to 150,000 clones, with roughly 80% observed a single time. Sequenced input: peripheral blood. The receptor set was obtained from a human donor in a cohort sampled during active COVID-19.

This chain links TRBV6-4 with TRBJ2-1; 9 bases are a match to TRBD1. Germline values: CDR1 MRHNA, CDR2 SNTAGT. V lost 3 bases to trimming and J lost 7 bases; unmatched junction nucleotides: 10. CDR3 size: 16 residues. CDR3 in amino acids: CASSEGGDRDVNEQFF. In nucleotides, the CDR3 is TGTGCCAGCAGTGAAGGGGGGGACAGGGATGTTAATGAGCAGTTCTTC.

In its sample, this clone was seen once. This rearrangement joins TRBV10-1 to TRBJ2-5, with TRBD2 matching over 15 bases. CDR1 and CDR2 from the germline V gene are WNHNN and SYGVQD (reference sequence). The CDR3 sequence is 16 residues long. V lost 5 bases, J lost 5 bases, and 6 bases stayed unmatched. The CDR3: CASSPGLAGGPETQYF. As DNA, the CDR3 is TGCGCCAGCAGTCCAGGACTAGCGGGAGGGCCGGAGACCCAGTACTTC.

The chain has TRBV7-8 and TRBJ1-2, with a possible D match to TRBD1 (5 bases). Trimming stripped 5 bases from V and 5 bases from J, with 15 bases between. CDR1 is SGHVS and CDR2 is FQNEAQ in the germline V gene. The CDR3 is 14 residues long. The CDR3 coding sequence is TGTGCCAGCAGCCCTATGACAGAACCTTATGGCTACACCTTC. This gives the protein CASSPMTEPYGYTF.

The V gene is TRBV24-1, the J gene TRBJ1-1; D is unresolved. This CDR3 is built from 11 residues. Trimming removed 1 base from V and 8 bases from J, with 4 bases in between. The germline CDR1 and CDR2 sequences are KGHDR and SFDVKD. CDR3 DNA sequence: TGTGCCACCAGTGATTTACGGGAAGCTTTCTTT. Translated, it gives CATSDLREAFF.

This sequence joins TRBV5-1 and TRBJ2-1; D not certain. Germline assignment: CDR1 SGHRS and CDR2 YFSETQ. The germline V and J ends were trimmed by 1 base and 3 bases, with 8 bases remaining between them. The CDR3 has 14 residues. This chain's CDR3 is CASSLRQDYNEQFF. The CDR3 DNA reads TGCGCCAGCAGCTTGAGGCAGGACTACAATGAGCAGTTCTTC.

V gene TRBV14 combines with J gene TRBJ1-1, with unresolved D. From germline, CDR1 is SGHDN and CDR2 FVKESK. This CDR3 comprises 14 residues. V lost 0 bases and J lost 4, with 9 bases in between. The CDR3 here is CASSQDPGSTEAFF. Here the CDR3 DNA reads TGTGCCAGCAGCCAAGACCCAGGAAGCACTGAAGCTTTCTTT.

The chain links TRBV6-1 to TRBJ2-7; TRBD2 matches 9 bases. The CDR3 spans 19 residues. Germline CDR1 is MNHNS and CDR2 is SASEGT. Unmatched junction bases numbered 19, after V lost 1 base and J lost 6 bases. DNA for the CDR3: TGTGCCAGCAGTGAAGGGGGACTAGCTGACGAGGTACGATGGGGCGAGCAGTACGTC. It specifies CASSEGGLADEVRWGEQYV.

V is TRBV30 and J is TRBJ1-2, with D unresolved. Deletions cut 1 base from V and 6 bases from J, with 9 bases between. Germline assignment: CDR1 GTSNPN and CDR2 SVGIG (reference sequence). The CDR3 extends over 12 amino acids. The DNA of the CDR3 is TGTGCCTGGAGTGCCCCACGAGATGGCTACACCTTC. As protein: CAWSAPRDGYTF.

The rearrangement joins TRBV29-1 to TRBJ2-3; no reliable D call. This CDR3 has 15 amino acids. The germline V and J ends were trimmed by 0 bases and 1 base, with 11 bases remaining between them. CDR1 is SQVTM and CDR2 is ANQGSEA in the germline V gene. This chain's CDR3 is CSVEEVAVRTDTQYF. The CDR3 DNA reads as TGCAGCGTTGAAGAGGTCGCAGTCCGCACAGATACGCAGTATTTT.

About this clone: The junction departs from the called germline gene at one end, perhaps through a read error. J is TRBJ1-3 and V is TRBV7-7; D may be TRBD1 (6 bases). This CDR3 region has 15 residues. Germline V gives CDR1 SSHAT, CDR2 FNYEAQ (reference sequence). The CDR3 bases are TGTGCTAGCAGCTTAGACCAGGGGAGAGGAAACACCATATATTTT. The encoded protein is CASSLDQGRGNTIYF. Full variable domain (remainder filled in from reference TRBV7-7 and TRBJ1-3): GAGVSQSPRYKVTKRGQDVTLRCDPISSHATLYWYQQALGQGPEFLTYFNYEAQPDKSGLPSDRFSAERPEGSISTLTIQRTEQRDSAMYRCASSLDQGRGNTIYFGEGSWLTVV.

The rearrangement links TRBV15 to TRBJ2-7; D call uncertain. The CDR3 extends over 13 amino acids. V was clipped by 3 bases and J by 3 bases, with 9 bases between them. The V gene's germline CDR1 is LNHNV and CDR2 YYDKDF (reference sequence). CDR3 sequence: CATSRAGNYEQYV. CDR3 nucleotide sequence: TGTGCCACCAGCAGGGCAGGCAACTACGAGCAGTACGTC.

The chain carries TRBV4-1 and TRBJ1-3, with D unclear. Trimming took off 4 bases at V and 0 bases at J, with 22 bases between the two ends. The germline V gene encodes CDR1 MGHRA and CDR2 YSYEKL. The CDR3 runs 19 residues. Here the CDR3 DNA reads TGCGCCAGCAGCCTACACGCGGCGCGGGGTGCAAGCTCTGGAAACACCATATATTTT. It codes for CASSLHAARGASSGNTIYF.

The chain recombines TRBV5-4 with TRBJ1-2; D is possibly TRBD1 (6 bases). Trimming cost V 4 bases and J 4 bases, with 11 bases left between them. Per the germline V gene, CDR1 is SGHNT and CDR2 is YYREEE (reference sequence). CDR3 length equals 13 residues. CDR3 sequence: CASSNTGSYGYTF. The CDR3 DNA sequence: TGTGCCAGCAGCAATACAGGGAGCTATGGCTACACCTTC.

V gene TRBV5-1 combines with J gene TRBJ2-5, with 8 bases matching TRBD1. The CDR3 runs to 15 residues. Germline V CDR1 and CDR2: SGHRS, YFSETQ. V shed 0 bases and J 5 bases; nucleotides not matched to a gene: 6. CDR3 protein: CASSLEGYRGETQYF. The DNA for the CDR3 is TGCGCCAGCAGCTTGGAGGGCTACAGGGGGGAGACCCAGTACTTC. Full variable domain (missing parts from reference TRBV5-1 and TRBJ2-5): KAGVTQTPRYLIKTRGQQVTLSCSPISGHRSVSWYQQTPGQGLQFLFEYFSETQRNKGNFPGRFSGRQFSNSRSEMNVSTLELGDSALYLCASSLEGYRGETQYFGPGTRLLVL.

The J gene is TRBJ1-5, the V gene TRBV30, with a weak D call TRBD1 (5 bases). CDR3 length: 14 residues. Trimming removed 0 bases at V and 3 bases at J, with 9 bases between. Germline V gives CDR1 GTSNPN, CDR2 SVGIG (reference sequence). The CDR3 spells CAWSVRQHNQPQHF. In nucleotides, the CDR3 is TGTGCCTGGAGTGTTAGACAGCACAATCAGCCCCAGCATTTT.

V and J are TRBV5-1 and TRBJ2-1; maybe TRBD2 (6 bases). This CDR3 contains 14 residues. V was clipped by 3 bases and J by 4 bases, with 11 bases between them. CDR1 is SGHRS and CDR2 is YFSETQ in the germline V gene. The CDR3 region is CASSWRDPYNEQFF. DNA of the CDR3: TGCGCCAGCAGCTGGCGGGACCCGTACAATGAGCAGTTCTTC.

The chain links TRBV9 to TRBJ2-6; possible D gene TRBD1, 6 bases. This CDR3 is built from 15 residues. V lost 4 bases and J 1 base, leaving 9 bases between the germline ends. Germline V gene data show CDR1 as SGDLS and CDR2 as YYNGEE. CDR3 loop: CASSPRGSGANVLTF. For the CDR3, the DNA is TGTGCCAGCAGCCCAAGGGGGTCTGGGGCCAACGTCCTGACTTTC.